There are a few counts of the clone carrying this T cell receptor (beta chain). TCRdb keeps only in-frame clones here, not all; method: immunoSEQ multiplex PCR. The sample has under 500,000 clones; approximately 90% are singletons. Documented treatment: over 15 received Ad26.COV2.S at low or high dose, single or two shots; about 5 received placebo; per-sample allocation not given. At day 63 after the first vaccine or placebo injection, samples were drawn. The sample is drawn from a study of Ad26.COV2.S vaccination and SARS-CoV-2 variants. Across the study: Within the COV1001 Ad26.COV2.S trial arm, the donor was enrolled.

The CDR3 is 12 residues long. J gave up 8 bases and V 6 bases, and 4 bases lay outside the gene matches. Germline V gene lookup returns CDR1 GTSNPN and CDR2 SVGIG (reference sequence). This material consisted of peripheral blood, taken in a trial of Ad26.COV2.S vaccine versus placebo. The TCR originated in a person between 18 and 59 years old who received the Ad26.COV2.S COVID-19 vaccine or a placebo. The V call is TRBV30, the J call TRBJ1-4; 9 bases map to TRBD1. The CDR3 bases are TGTGCCTGTACAGGGGGCGGAGAAAAACTGTTTTTT. It is translated as CACTGGGEKLFF.